Listed below are T cell receptor beta chains from one sample, sequenced in a study of blood T cell repertoires in COVID-19. Profiled with immunoSEQ multiplex PCR; TCRdb holds only in-frame clones, not every one. Among 160,000 or so clones listed, 65% to 85% were seen once. Material for sequencing was PBMCs or T cells enriched from blood (not recorded which). These receptors were obtained from a middle-aged man who had recovered from COVID-19. CDR3s include the opening cysteine and the closing phenylalanine or tryptophan.

v_gene	len	j_gene	CDR3aa
TRBV7-9	15	TRBJ2-5	CASSTRGGGQETQYF
TRBV5-1	16	TRBJ1-2	CASSFGDRGRVYGYTF
TRBV19	15	TRBJ1-2	CASSALRQTNYGYTF
TRBV4-1	11	TRBJ2-3	CASSISDTQYF
TRBV21-1	15	TRBJ2-5	CASSKPGQGRGTQYF
TRBV11-1	16	TRBJ2-5	CASSGNSGGAGETQYF
TRBV5-8	15	TRBJ1-1	CASSLVPGGGTEAFF
TRBV7-3	15	TRBJ1-2	CASSLGVEGIYGYTF
TRBV9	14	TRBJ2-3	CASSATGTTDTQYF
TRBV19	13	TRBJ1-2	CASRVDTNYGYTF
TRBV30	13	TRBJ1-1	CAWIDRWGTEAFF
TRBV30	16	TRBJ2-5	CAWSVPGSKVQETQYF
TRBV11-1	16	TRBJ2-7	CASSLQSLGRGYEQYF
TRBV7-9	12	TRBJ2-2	CASSFSSGELFF
TRBV18	15	TRBJ1-1	CASSPKKTGATEAFF
TRBV5-6	15	TRBJ2-3	CASSLETGRPDTQYF
TRBV27	18	TRBJ2-5	CASSLTRLAGGDRETQYF
TRBV9	14	TRBJ1-1	CASSVQGANTEAFF
TRBV29-1	16	TRBJ1-1	CGATGGIRLMNTEAFF
TRBV20-1	11	TRBJ1-2	CSATPGVGYTF
TRBV12-3/TRBV12-4	12	TRBJ1-2	CASSAGDYGYTF
TRBV5-6	16	TRBJ2-2	CASSPFRGKNTGELFF
TRBV30	12	TRBJ1-2	CASRRGAGGYTF
TRBV7-9	12	TRBJ2-3	CASSLRENTQYF
TRBV6-1	10	TRBJ1-2	CASGDYGYTF
TRBV11-2	15	TRBJ2-2	CASTHGGRNTGELFF
TRBV6-5	15	TRBJ2-2	CASRTGTGATGELFF